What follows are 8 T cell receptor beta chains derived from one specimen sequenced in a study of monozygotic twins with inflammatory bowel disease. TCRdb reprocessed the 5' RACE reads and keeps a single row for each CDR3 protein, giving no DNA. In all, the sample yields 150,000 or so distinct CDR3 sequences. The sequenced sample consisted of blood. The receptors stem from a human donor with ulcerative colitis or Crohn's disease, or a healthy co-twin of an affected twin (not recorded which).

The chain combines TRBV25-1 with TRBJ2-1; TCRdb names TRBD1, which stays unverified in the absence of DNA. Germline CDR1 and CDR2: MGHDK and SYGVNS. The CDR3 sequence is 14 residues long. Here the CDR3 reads CASSVAGGSDEQFF.

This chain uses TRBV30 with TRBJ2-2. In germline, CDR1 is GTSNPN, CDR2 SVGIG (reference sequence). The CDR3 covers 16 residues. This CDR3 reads CAWSFSLRGSTGELFF.

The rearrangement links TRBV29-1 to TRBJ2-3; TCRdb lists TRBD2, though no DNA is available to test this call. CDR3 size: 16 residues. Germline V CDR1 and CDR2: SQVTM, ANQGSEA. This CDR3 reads CSVAGLAGGNTDTQYF.

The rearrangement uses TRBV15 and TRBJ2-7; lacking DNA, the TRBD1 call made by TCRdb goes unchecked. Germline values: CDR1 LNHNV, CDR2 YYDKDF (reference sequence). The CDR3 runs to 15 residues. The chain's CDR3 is CATSGSRDRVGEQYF.

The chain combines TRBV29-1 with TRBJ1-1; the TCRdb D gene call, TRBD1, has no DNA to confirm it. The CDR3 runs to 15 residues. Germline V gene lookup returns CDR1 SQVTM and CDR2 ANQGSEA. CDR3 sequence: CSVGGADFMNTEAFF.

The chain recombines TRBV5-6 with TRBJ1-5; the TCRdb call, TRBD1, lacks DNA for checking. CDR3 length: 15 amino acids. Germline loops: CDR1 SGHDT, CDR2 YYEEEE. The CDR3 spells CASSPHPGVDQPQHF.

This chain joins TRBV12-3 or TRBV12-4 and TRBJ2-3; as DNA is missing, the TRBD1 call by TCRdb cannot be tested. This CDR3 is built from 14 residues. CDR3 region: CASSPGTSGDTQYF.

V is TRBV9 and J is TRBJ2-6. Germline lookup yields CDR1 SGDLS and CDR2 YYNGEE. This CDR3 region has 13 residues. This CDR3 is CASRSSGANVLTF.